This is a list of T cell receptor beta chains from one sample in a study of early T cells in non-severe SARS-CoV-2 infection. One entry per CDR3 protein results from TCRdb running MiXCR on the 5' RACE reads. This table holds about 80,000 distinct CDR3 sequences, over 10% found once. Sequencing input: whole blood. The receptors here all came from an adult who was a healthcare worker with PCR-confirmed SARS-CoV-2 infection or an uninfected control (not recorded which). Each CDR3 is given with its conserved first and last residue. Each record gives: CDR3 protein, CDR3 DNA, D gene, CDR3 length, clone size, J gene, V gene. D genes are given only for firm matches. Rows give clone size only sometimes, using once, few, many, or a class for an expanded clone.

CASREGGGHGYTF | TGTGCCAGCAGAGAGGGAGGGGGTCATGGCTACACCTTC | NA | 13 | many | TRBJ1-2 | TRBV6-6
CASSQRPGTSRETQYF | TGCGCCAGCAGTCAAAGGCCCGGGACTAGTAGGGAGACCCAGTACTTC | TRBD2 | 16 | few | TRBJ2-5 | TRBV23-1
CASSPGKKGSYEQYF | TGTGCCAGCTCACCAGGAAAAAAGGGGAGCTACGAGCAGTACTTC | NA | 15 | few | TRBJ2-7 | TRBV18
CASTGSSNEQYF | TGCGCCAGCACCGGGAGTAGCAACGAGCAGTACTTC | NA | 12 | many | TRBJ2-7 | TRBV10-2
CASATAPREQYF | TGTGCCAGCGCGACAGCTCCTCGGGAGCAGTACTTC | NA | 12 | many | TRBJ2-7 | TRBV28
CASSQDLIGPGVFEQYF | TGTGCCAGCAGCCAAGACCTGATTGGGCCGGGAGTTTTCGAGCAGTACTTC | NA | 17 | many | TRBJ2-7 | TRBV14
CASTPGGTGANVLTF | TGTGCCAGCACTCCCGGGGGAACCGGGGCCAACGTCCTGACTTTC | NA | 15 | NA | TRBJ2-6 | TRBV6-2/TRBV6-3
CAWSGGAGDWNTEAFF | TGTGCCTGGAGTGGCGGGGCAGGAGATTGGAACACTGAAGCTTTCTTT | NA | 16 | many | TRBJ1-1 | TRBV30
CASSLGGGGSPIGQYF | TGTGCCAGCAGCTTAGGGGGAGGCGGCTCCCCCATAGGGCAGTACTTC | NA | 16 | few | TRBJ2-7 | TRBV7-9
CSVTKRLFDEQFF | TGCAGCGTCACCAAGAGATTATTCGATGAGCAGTTCTTC | NA | 13 | NA | TRBJ2-1 | TRBV29-1
CASRSIRAMNNSPLHF | TGTGCCAGTAGGTCGATCCGAGCAATGAATAATTCACCCCTCCACTTT | NA | 16 | many | TRBJ1-6 | TRBV19
CASSLPGGPHYNEQFF | TGTGCCAGCAGTTTACCGGGGGGGCCCCACTACAATGAGCAGTTCTTC | TRBD2 | 16 | many | TRBJ2-1 | TRBV27
CASSVDSGELFF | TGTGCCAGCAGCGTAGACAGCGGGGAGCTGTTTTTT | NA | 12 | few | TRBJ2-2 | TRBV9
CAWSVPQGSPLHF | TGTGCCTGGAGTGTACCTCAGGGTTCACCCCTCCACTTT | NA | 13 | NA | TRBJ1-6 | TRBV30
CASSPPTGLSNTEAFF | TGCGCCAGCAGCCCGCCGACAGGGCTTTCGAACACTGAAGCTTTCTTT | TRBD1 | 16 | few | TRBJ1-1 | TRBV5-1
CASSPRQVSTEAFF | TGTGCCAGCAGTCCCCGACAGGTTAGCACTGAAGCTTTCTTT | NA | 14 | many | TRBJ1-1 | TRBV27
CASSLQLGYTF | TGTGCCAGCAGTCTCCAGCTTGGCTACACCTTC | NA | 11 | few | TRBJ1-2 | TRBV28
CASSYYTGGGDEQYF | TGTGCCAGCAGTTACTATACAGGGGGCGGGGACGAGCAGTACTTC | TRBD1 | 15 | many | TRBJ2-7 | TRBV6-6
CASSPTRGFTEQYF | TGTGCCAGCAGCCCCACGAGGGGGTTCACCGAGCAGTACTTC | NA | 14 | many | TRBJ2-7 | TRBV28
CASRTRHPTDTQYF | TGTGCCAGCAGGACCAGACACCCCACAGATACGCAGTATTTT | NA | 14 | NA | TRBJ2-3 | TRBV12-3/TRBV12-4
CASSLLGGLGGTEAFF | TGTGCCAGCAGCTTACTCGGGGGCCTCGGAGGCACTGAAGCTTTCTTT | NA | 16 | few | TRBJ1-1 | TRBV11-3
CASSLLTGTGGEKLFF | TGTGCCAGCAGCCTACTCACCGGGACAGGGGGTGAAAAACTGTTTTTT | TRBD1 | 16 | many | TRBJ1-4 | TRBV7-9
CASSYSTGPGELFF | TGTGCCAGCAGTTACTCGACAGGGCCCGGGGAGCTGTTTTTT | TRBD1 | 14 | NA | TRBJ2-2 | TRBV6-6
CASSEGGGGPYNEQFF | TGTGCCAGCAGTGAAGGCGGGGGCGGACCTTACAATGAGCAGTTCTTC | NA | 16 | few | TRBJ2-1 | TRBV25-1
CASSPLSGSIDEQYF | TGTGCCAGCTCACCACTCAGCGGGAGTATCGACGAGCAGTACTTC | TRBD2 | 15 | few | TRBJ2-7 | TRBV18
CAITAAAGAGPLDTQYF | TGTGCCATCACCGCCGCTGCTGGAGCGGGGCCGCTGGATACGCAGTATTTT | TRBD2 | 17 | few | TRBJ2-3 | TRBV10-3
CASRGGQGETQYF | TGTGCCAGCAGGGGCGGACAGGGAGAGACCCAGTACTTC | TRBD1 | 13 | few | TRBJ2-5 | TRBV12-3/TRBV12-4
CSAGQGPTYEQYF | TGCAGTGCTGGGCAGGGACCCACCTACGAGCAGTACTTC | NA | 13 | NA | TRBJ2-7 | TRBV20-1
CASSLGTGYGDTEAFF | TGCGCCAGCAGCTTAGGGACAGGCTACGGGGACACTGAAGCTTTCTTT | TRBD1 | 16 | NA | TRBJ1-1 | TRBV5-1
CATYPGEANTEAFF | TGTGCCACCTACCCAGGGGAGGCGAACACTGAAGCTTTCTTT | NA | 14 | few | TRBJ1-1 | TRBV7-9
CASSLEGIYNEQFF | TGTGCCAGCAGCTTAGAGGGCATCTACAATGAGCAGTTCTTC | NA | 14 | few | TRBJ2-1 | TRBV7-8
CAISDQANRVNQPQHF | TGTGCCATCAGTGACCAGGCAAATAGGGTGAATCAGCCCCAGCATTTT | NA | 16 | few | TRBJ1-5 | TRBV10-3
CASSLEGQTNEKLFF | TGTGCCAGCAGCTTGGAGGGACAGACTAATGAAAAACTGTTTTTT | TRBD1 | 15 | NA | TRBJ1-4 | TRBV5-6
CASTLGLAGGPQYF | TGTGCCAGCACCCTGGGACTAGCGGGGGGGCCCCAGTACTTC | TRBD2 | 14 | many | TRBJ2-5 | TRBV11-2
CASSAGPTYEQYF | TGTGCCAGCAGCGCGGGGCCTACCTACGAGCAGTACTTC | NA | 13 | NA | TRBJ2-7 | TRBV7-6
CASSLAGGSYNEQFF | TGTGCCAGCAGCCTAGCGGGGGGGAGTTACAATGAGCAGTTCTTC | TRBD2 | 15 | few | TRBJ2-1 | TRBV3-1
CASSFSGETEAFF | TGTGCCAGCAGTTTTTCGGGGGAGACTGAAGCTTTCTTT | NA | 13 | few | TRBJ1-1 | TRBV12-3/TRBV12-4
CASNGDGYTF | TGTGCCAGTAACGGGGATGGCTACACCTTC | NA | 10 | NA | TRBJ1-2 | TRBV19
CASSESRGGEKLFF | TGCGCCAGCAGTGAGTCGAGGGGAGGAGAAAAACTGTTTTTT | NA | 14 | NA | TRBJ1-4 | TRBV10-2
CASSPTTGRGGNEQFF | TGTGCCAGCTCACCGACAACAGGGAGGGGAGGCAATGAGCAGTTCTTC | NA | 16 | few | TRBJ2-1 | TRBV18
CASQDRVDTEAFF | TGCGCCAGCCAAGACAGGGTGGACACTGAAGCTTTCTTT | TRBD1 | 13 | few | TRBJ1-1 | TRBV10-2
CASSPATAYGYTF | TGTGCCAGCAGCCCCGCGACGGCCTATGGCTACACCTTC | NA | 13 | many | TRBJ1-2 | TRBV9
CASSRGGTDTQYF | TGTGCCAGCAGCCGAGGGGGCACAGATACGCAGTATTTT | NA | 13 | NA | TRBJ2-3 | TRBV7-2
CASSVPAPTNEKLFF | TGTGCCAGCAGTGTCCCAGCCCCAACTAATGAAAAACTGTTTTTT | NA | 15 | many | TRBJ1-4 | TRBV25-1
CASSIFGGGNQPQHF | TGTGCCAGTAGTATATTCGGTGGTGGCAATCAGCCCCAGCATTTT | NA | 15 | many | TRBJ1-5 | TRBV19
CASSPGPLNTEAFF | TGTGCCAGCAGCCCCGGACCCCTGAACACTGAAGCTTTCTTT | NA | 14 | many | TRBJ1-1 | TRBV7-2
CASRLDRRELGYTF | TGTGCCAGCAGGCTCGACCGAAGGGAGCTTGGCTACACCTTC | NA | 14 | many | TRBJ1-2 | TRBV2
CASRPPGLAPDTQYF | TGTGCCAGCAGACCTCCGGGACTAGCTCCAGATACGCAGTATTTT | TRBD2 | 15 | many | TRBJ2-3 | TRBV11-2
CASSVGPGTQYF | TGTGCCAGCAGCGTAGGTCCCGGGACCCAGTACTTC | NA | 12 | many | TRBJ2-5 | TRBV13
CASNGQQYNEQFF | TGTGCCAGCAATGGCCAGCAGTACAATGAGCAGTTCTTC | NA | 13 | many | TRBJ2-1 | TRBV7-9
CASSSTGGLETQYF | TGTGCCAGCAGCTCTACAGGGGGCCTGGAGACCCAGTACTTC | TRBD1 | 14 | many | TRBJ2-5 | TRBV7-3
CASSPPGSLEQFF | TGTGCCAGCTCACCACCGGGCAGCCTTGAGCAGTTCTTC | NA | 13 | many | TRBJ2-1 | TRBV18
CASSRRPTGMDIQYF | TGTGCCAGCAGCCGTCGACCCACAGGGATGGACATTCAGTACTTC | NA | 15 | many | TRBJ2-4 | TRBV12-3/TRBV12-4
CASSPSSETQYF | TGTGCCAGCTCACCGTCGTCCGAGACCCAGTACTTC | NA | 12 | many | TRBJ2-5 | TRBV18